This TCR beta chain was captured in a study of T cells in Graves' hyperthyroidism and ophthalmopathy. Whole-study context: Peripheral blood collection took place at initial diagnosis, before any treatment.

RNA transcripts were the template for amplifying TCR beta CDR3 regions. The TCR CDR3 was amplified in a first-round RT-PCR using the HTBI primer set. TCRdb ran MiXCR on the multiplex PCR reads and lists one entry per CDR3 protein. This sample carries about 770,000 distinct CDR3 sequences, around 20% of them seen once, and the ten largest clones take 16%. This CDR3 has 16 residues. Germline CDR1 and CDR2: SGHRS and YFSETQ. The trim removed 4 bases at V and 0 bases at J, leaving 4 bases unmatched. Blood was obtained at the first hyperthyroidism diagnosis, which preceded any ophthalmopathy symptoms. The TCR comes from a woman aged 50 to 65 with Graves' hyperthyroidism that later progressed to Graves' ophthalmopathy. The sequencing sample was made of blood. V is TRBV5-1 and J is TRBJ2-1, with TRBD2 matching over 10 bases. The CDR3 region has the DNA TGCGCCAGCAGCGGGACTAGCGTTAGCTCCTACAATGAGCAGTTCTTC. Amino acid sequence: CASSGTSVSSYNEQFF.